This T cell receptor (beta chain) appears in the sequencing data of a study of blood T cells in healthy people across ages. Sample-barcoded 5' priming and a J-beta primer mix drove a second PCR of roughly 6 to 12 cycles. TCRdb recomputed calls from the 5' RACE reads with MiXCR, one row per CDR3 protein. This sample has 600,000 or so distinct CDR3 sequences; around half occur once, and the top ten carry about 26%. Germline CDR1 reads KGHSH; CDR2 reads LQKENI. This CDR3 has 14 amino acids. V shed 3 bases and J 4 bases; nucleotides not matched to a gene: 1. The chain is built from TRBV18 and TRBJ1-4, with 8 nucleotides matching TRBD1. This TCR came from an elderly man in good health. What was sequenced was blood. The DNA for the CDR3 is TGTGCCAGCTCACCGGGACAGGATAATGAAAAACTGTTTTTT. Its translation is CASSPGQDNEKLFF.